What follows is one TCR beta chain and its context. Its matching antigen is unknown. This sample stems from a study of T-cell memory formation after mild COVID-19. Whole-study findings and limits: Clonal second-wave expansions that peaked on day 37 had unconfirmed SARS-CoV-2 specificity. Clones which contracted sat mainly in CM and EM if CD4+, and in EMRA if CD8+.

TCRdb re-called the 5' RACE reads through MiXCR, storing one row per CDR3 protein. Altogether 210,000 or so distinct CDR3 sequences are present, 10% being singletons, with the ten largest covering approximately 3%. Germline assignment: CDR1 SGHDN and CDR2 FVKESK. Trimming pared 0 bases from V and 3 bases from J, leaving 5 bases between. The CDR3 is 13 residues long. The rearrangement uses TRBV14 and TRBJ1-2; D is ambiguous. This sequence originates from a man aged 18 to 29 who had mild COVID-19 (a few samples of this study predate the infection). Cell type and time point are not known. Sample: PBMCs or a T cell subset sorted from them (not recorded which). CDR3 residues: CASSQEGYYGYTF. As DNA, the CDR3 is TGTGCCAGCAGCCAAGAAGGGTACTATGGCTACACCTTC.